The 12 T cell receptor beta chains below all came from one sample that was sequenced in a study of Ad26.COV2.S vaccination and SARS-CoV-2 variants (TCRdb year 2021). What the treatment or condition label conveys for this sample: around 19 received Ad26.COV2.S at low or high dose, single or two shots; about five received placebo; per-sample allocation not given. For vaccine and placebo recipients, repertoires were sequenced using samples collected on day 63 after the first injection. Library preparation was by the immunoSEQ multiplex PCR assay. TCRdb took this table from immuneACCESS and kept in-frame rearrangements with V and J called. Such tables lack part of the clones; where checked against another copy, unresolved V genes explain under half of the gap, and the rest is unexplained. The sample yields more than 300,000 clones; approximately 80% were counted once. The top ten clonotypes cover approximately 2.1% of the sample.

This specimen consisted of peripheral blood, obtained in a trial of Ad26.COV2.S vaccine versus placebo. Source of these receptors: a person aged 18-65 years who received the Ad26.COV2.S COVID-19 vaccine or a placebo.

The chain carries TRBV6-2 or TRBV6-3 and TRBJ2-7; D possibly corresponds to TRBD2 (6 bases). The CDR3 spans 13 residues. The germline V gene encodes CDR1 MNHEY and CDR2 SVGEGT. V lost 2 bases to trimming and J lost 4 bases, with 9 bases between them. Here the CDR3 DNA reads TGTGCCAGCAGTTACCAGGGACTTTACGAGCAGTACTTC. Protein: CASSYQGLYEQYF.

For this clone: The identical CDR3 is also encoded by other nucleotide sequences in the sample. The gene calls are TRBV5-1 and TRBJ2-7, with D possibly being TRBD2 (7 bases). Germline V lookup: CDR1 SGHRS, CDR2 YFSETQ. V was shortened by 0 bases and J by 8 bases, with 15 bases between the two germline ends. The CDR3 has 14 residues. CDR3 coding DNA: TGCGCCAGCAGCTTGGTCGCAGGGGAGGGTAAGCAGTACTTC. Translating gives CASSLVAGEGKQYF.

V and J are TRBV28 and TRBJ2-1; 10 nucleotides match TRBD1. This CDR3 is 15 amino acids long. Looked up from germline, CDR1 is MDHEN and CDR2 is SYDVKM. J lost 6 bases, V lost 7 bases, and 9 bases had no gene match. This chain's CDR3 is CASTWDRGRVNEQFF. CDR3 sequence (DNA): TGTGCCAGCACCTGGGACAGGGGCAGGGTCAATGAGCAGTTCTTC.

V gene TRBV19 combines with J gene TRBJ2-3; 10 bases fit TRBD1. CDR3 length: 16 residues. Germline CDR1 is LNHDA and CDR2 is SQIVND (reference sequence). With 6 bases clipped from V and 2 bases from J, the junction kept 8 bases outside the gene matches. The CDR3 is CASSNTGTGVTDTQYF. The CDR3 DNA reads TGTGCCAGTAGCAATACCGGGACAGGGGTCACAGATACGCAGTATTTT.

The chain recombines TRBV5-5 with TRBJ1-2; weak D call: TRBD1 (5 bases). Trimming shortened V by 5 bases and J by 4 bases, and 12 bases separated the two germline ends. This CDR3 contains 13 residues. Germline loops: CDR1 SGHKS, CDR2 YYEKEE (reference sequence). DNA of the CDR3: TGTGCCAGCAGTACTCAGGGAAGCTATGGCTACACCTTC. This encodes CASSTQGSYGYTF.

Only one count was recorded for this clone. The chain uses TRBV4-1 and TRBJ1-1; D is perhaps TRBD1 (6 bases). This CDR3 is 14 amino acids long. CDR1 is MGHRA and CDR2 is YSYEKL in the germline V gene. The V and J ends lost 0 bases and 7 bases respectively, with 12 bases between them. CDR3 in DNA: TGCGCCAGCAGCCAAGAAGCTGGACAGTATGAAGCTTTCTTT. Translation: CASSQEAGQYEAFF.

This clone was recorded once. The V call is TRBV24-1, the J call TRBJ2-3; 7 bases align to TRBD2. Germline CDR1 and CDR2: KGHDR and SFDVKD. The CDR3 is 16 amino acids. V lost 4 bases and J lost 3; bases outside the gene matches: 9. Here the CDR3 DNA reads TGTGCCACCAGTGACGCTCGGGGGGTTGGTACAGATACGCAGTATTTT. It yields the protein CATSDARGVGTDTQYF.

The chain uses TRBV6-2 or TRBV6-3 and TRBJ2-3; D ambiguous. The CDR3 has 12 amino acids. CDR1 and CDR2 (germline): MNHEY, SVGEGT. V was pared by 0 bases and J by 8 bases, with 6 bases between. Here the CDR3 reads CASSYSLGTQYF. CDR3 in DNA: TGTGCCAGCAGTTACTCGCTGGGTACGCAGTATTTT.

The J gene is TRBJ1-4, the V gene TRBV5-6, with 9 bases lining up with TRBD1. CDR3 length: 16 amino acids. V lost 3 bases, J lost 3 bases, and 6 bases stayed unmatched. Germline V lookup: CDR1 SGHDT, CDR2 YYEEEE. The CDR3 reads CASSSIQGASNEKLFF. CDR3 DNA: TGTGCCAGCAGCTCCATACAGGGGGCATCTAATGAAAAACTGTTTTTT. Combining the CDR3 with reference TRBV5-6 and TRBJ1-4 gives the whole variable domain DAGVTQSPTHLIKTRGQQVTLRCSPKSGHDTVSWYQQALGQGPQFIFQYYEEEERQRGNFPDRFSGHQFPNYSSELNVNALLLGDSALYLCASSSIQGASNEKLFFGSGTQLSVL.

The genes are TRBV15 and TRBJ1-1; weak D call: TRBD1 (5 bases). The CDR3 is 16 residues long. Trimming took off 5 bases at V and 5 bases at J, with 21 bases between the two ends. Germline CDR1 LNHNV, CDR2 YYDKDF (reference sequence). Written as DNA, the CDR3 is TGTGCCACCAGCCCTGCCATCAGGGTCGGTGAAACTGAAGCTTTCTTT. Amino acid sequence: CATSPAIRVGETEAFF.

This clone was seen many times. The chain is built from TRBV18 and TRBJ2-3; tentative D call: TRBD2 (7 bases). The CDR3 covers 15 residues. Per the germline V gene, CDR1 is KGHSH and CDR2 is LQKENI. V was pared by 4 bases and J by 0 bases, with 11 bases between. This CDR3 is CASSRGGSSTDTQYF. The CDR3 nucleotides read TGTGCCAGCTCACGCGGGGGCTCTAGCACAGATACGCAGTATTTT. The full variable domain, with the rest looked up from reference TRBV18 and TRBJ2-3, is NAGVMQNPRHLVRRRGQEARLRCSPMKGHSHVYWYRQLPEEGLKFMVYLQKENIIDESGMPKERFSAEFPKEGPSILRIQQVVRGDSAAYFCASSRGGSSTDTQYFGPGTRLTVL.

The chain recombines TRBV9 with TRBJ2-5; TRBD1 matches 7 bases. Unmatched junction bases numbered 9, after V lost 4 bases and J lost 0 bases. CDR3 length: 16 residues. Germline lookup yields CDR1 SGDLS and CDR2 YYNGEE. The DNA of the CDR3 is TGTGCCAGCAGCCCCCAAGGGGGCCAGTACCAAGAGACCCAGTACTTC. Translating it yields CASSPQGGQYQETQYF.